This T cell receptor beta chain was profiled in a study of identical twins. Whole-study findings and limits: It was cross-sectional statistical analysis, not following the same donors, that the conclusions relied on.

The CDR3 totals 17 residues. Per the germline V gene, CDR1 is MGHRA and CDR2 is YSYEKL. V was cut by 0 bases and J by 4 bases, with 18 bases left in between. TCRdb re-called the 5' RACE reads through MiXCR, storing one row per CDR3 protein. Counted here are 500,000 to 650,000 distinct CDR3 sequences, just over 7% occurring once; the ten biggest clones make up about 1.5%. This clonotype was observed many times. No antigen is known for it. These data were also reused for a study on yellow fever vaccine responses in identical twins.

Source material: PBMCs. This clonotype was obtained from a woman under 30 in good health. The V gene is TRBV4-1, the J gene TRBJ1-1; D remains unclear. The CDR3: CASSQDSRVGFVTEAFF. In DNA form, the CDR3 reads TGCGCCAGCAGCCAAGATTCCCGTGTAGGGTTTGTCACTGAAGCTTTCTTT.